This T cell receptor (beta chain) is from a study of persistence of HIV-infected CD4 T cells. As for the study in general: A couple of participants gave one leukapheresis sample; others gave up to roughly 200 mL blood repeatedly.

An overlapping HIV-1 Gag peptide pool stimulated these cells at about 0.91 ug/peptide/mL. Memory cells lacking CD40L and CD69 with high CD45RO were sorted. A roughly 18-hour stimulation of CD8-depleted PBMCs used anti-CD28/CD49d costimulation, CD40-blocking antibody and enfuvirtide. Note on this clone: Its matching antigen is unknown.

Study-wide findings and caveats: CMV- and Gag-responding cells had lower TCRbeta richness than CD3/CD28-responding cells.

The libraries were made with immunoSEQ version 4 in survey mode. Assay used: immunoSEQ multiplex PCR; TCRdb lists only in-frame clones, some missing. This table holds around 39,000 clones, approximately 78% found once. In germline, CDR1 is WSHSY, CDR2 SAAADI. The CDR3 is made up of 14 amino acids. V lost 0 bases, J lost 10 bases, and 15 bases lay in between. The sample here was cultured CD4+ T cells from PBMCs, taken from a patient who received antiretroviral therapy. The sequence was obtained from an adult with HIV. The donor label of this sample is uncertain. The chain combines TRBV10-2 with TRBJ1-1; maybe TRBD1 (5 bases). CDR3 loop: CASSESGQGRRAFF. The CDR3 coding sequence is TGCGCCAGCAGTGAGTCGGGGCAGGGCCGTCGAGCTTTCTTT.